This is a list of T cell receptor beta chains from one sample in a study of glioma-infiltrating T cells after dendritic cell vaccination. The protocol was immunoSEQ multiplex PCR, while the TCRdb copy is restricted to in-frame clones and leaves out a portion. The table has 75,000 to 85,000 clones, around 87% seen once. The specimen was blood, collected after dendritic cell vaccination. The origin of the receptors is a human donor with glioblastoma. The CDR3 runs from the conserved cysteine through the conserved F or W. Each record gives: V gene, J gene, clone size, CDR3 length, D gene, CDR3 DNA, CDR3 protein. The D gene is left open where the match is weak. Clone size, where shown, is once, few, many, or a class for clones that have expanded.

v_call: TRBV7-2
j_call: TRBJ2-5
clone_size: -
cdr3_length: 13
d_call: -
cdr3_nt: TGTGCCAGCAGCCTACAGGGTCGAGAGACCCAGTACTTC
cdr3_aa: CASSLQGRETQYF

v_call: TRBV11-2
j_call: TRBJ2-1
clone_size: once
cdr3_length: 15
d_call: TRBD2
cdr3_nt: TGTGCCAGCAGCTTACAACTAGCGGGAAGAAATGAGCAGTTCTTC
cdr3_aa: CASSLQLAGRNEQFF

v_call: TRBV15
j_call: TRBJ2-2
clone_size: -
cdr3_length: 15
d_call: TRBD2
cdr3_nt: TGTGCCACCAGCACTGCGGGAGCGAACACCGGGGAGCTGTTTTTT
cdr3_aa: CATSTAGANTGELFF

v_call: TRBV11-2
j_call: TRBJ1-1
clone_size: -
cdr3_length: 15
d_call: TRBD1
cdr3_nt: TGTGCCAGCAGCGCCTGGGACAGGGTGAACACTGAAGCTTTCTTT
cdr3_aa: CASSAWDRVNTEAFF

v_call: TRBV5-1
j_call: TRBJ2-3
clone_size: -
cdr3_length: 18
d_call: TRBD1
cdr3_nt: TGCGCCAGCAGCAACAACCGGGACAGGGGGCTATTCACAGATACGCAGTATTTT
cdr3_aa: CASSNNRDRGLFTDTQYF

v_call: TRBV5-1
j_call: TRBJ1-4
clone_size: few
cdr3_length: 15
d_call: TRBD1
cdr3_nt: TGCGCCAGCAGCTCAGTACAGGGGGCAGAGGAAAAACTGTTTTTT
cdr3_aa: CASSSVQGAEEKLFF

v_call: TRBV7-8
j_call: TRBJ2-3
clone_size: -
cdr3_length: 18
d_call: TRBD2
cdr3_nt: TGTGCCAGCAGCTTCATTCCGGGAGGGCCCAAACGCACAGATACGCAGTATTTT
cdr3_aa: CASSFIPGGPKRTDTQYF

v_call: TRBV5-1
j_call: TRBJ2-5
clone_size: -
cdr3_length: 16
d_call: -
cdr3_nt: TGCGCCAGCAGCTTGGGGCGGGGATCCGCGTGGGAGACCCAGTACTTC
cdr3_aa: CASSLGRGSAWETQYF

v_call: TRBV19
j_call: TRBJ2-1
clone_size: -
cdr3_length: 15
d_call: -
cdr3_nt: TGTGCCAGTAGGGACAGGGAGGGATTCTACAATGAGCAGTTCTTC
cdr3_aa: CASRDREGFYNEQFF

v_call: TRBV11-3
j_call: TRBJ1-1
clone_size: -
cdr3_length: 13
d_call: TRBD1
cdr3_nt: TGTGCCAGCAGCCCTGACAGGGGAGCTGAAGCTTTCTTT
cdr3_aa: CASSPDRGAEAFF

v_call: TRBV27
j_call: TRBJ2-7
clone_size: -
cdr3_length: 15
d_call: TRBD2
cdr3_nt: TGTGCCAGCAGTTCCCTAATAGCGGGAGGGCGCGAGCAGTACTTC
cdr3_aa: CASSSLIAGGREQYF

v_call: TRBV27
j_call: TRBJ2-7
clone_size: -
cdr3_length: 15
d_call: -
cdr3_nt: TGTGCCAGCAGTTTAGGAGGGACTGGGCCCTACGAGCAGTACTTC
cdr3_aa: CASSLGGTGPYEQYF

v_call: TRBV7-9
j_call: TRBJ1-2
clone_size: once
cdr3_length: 13
d_call: -
cdr3_nt: TGTGCCAGCAGCTTCGGGGGTGACTATGGCTACACCTTC
cdr3_aa: CASSFGGDYGYTF

v_call: TRBV6-5
j_call: TRBJ2-7
clone_size: -
cdr3_length: 12
d_call: -
cdr3_nt: TGTGCCAGCAGTCCCGCCCTACAGAGGGAGTACTTC
cdr3_aa: CASSPALQREYF

v_call: TRBV15
j_call: TRBJ2-6
clone_size: once
cdr3_length: 17
d_call: -
cdr3_nt: TGTGCCACCAGCAGAGATGGGAGTATGGCTGGGGCCAACGTCCTGACTTTC
cdr3_aa: CATSRDGSMAGANVLTF

v_call: TRBV7-9
j_call: TRBJ1-1
clone_size: -
cdr3_length: 16
d_call: TRBD1
cdr3_nt: TGTGCCAGCAGCTTTTGGAGGGGACAGGGGAGCACTGAAGCTTTCTTT
cdr3_aa: CASSFWRGQGSTEAFF

v_call: TRBV7-9
j_call: TRBJ2-3
clone_size: -
cdr3_length: 12
d_call: -
cdr3_nt: TGTGCCAGCAGCTTCGGGGAAGATACGCAGTATTTT
cdr3_aa: CASSFGEDTQYF

v_call: TRBV5-1
j_call: TRBJ2-1
clone_size: -
cdr3_length: 16
d_call: TRBD2
cdr3_nt: TGCGCCAGCAGCCCGATTAGCGGGGGTTCCTACAATGAGCAGTTCTTC
cdr3_aa: CASSPISGGSYNEQFF

v_call: TRBV6-1
j_call: TRBJ1-5
clone_size: -
cdr3_length: 15
d_call: -
cdr3_nt: TGTGCCAGCAAAAGGATAGGGGAGGACAATCAGCCCCAGCATTTT
cdr3_aa: CASKRIGEDNQPQHF

v_call: TRBV11-2
j_call: TRBJ2-1
clone_size: -
cdr3_length: 17
d_call: -
cdr3_nt: TGTGCCAGCAGCTCAACCCTGGGGGGGCCCAAAGACAATGAGCAGTTCTTC
cdr3_aa: CASSSTLGGPKDNEQFF

v_call: TRBV5-6
j_call: TRBJ2-7
clone_size: -
cdr3_length: 17
d_call: TRBD1
cdr3_nt: TGTGCCAGCAGCCTCCTAACAGGGGGCCCGCGATCCTACGAGCAGTACTTC
cdr3_aa: CASSLLTGGPRSYEQYF

v_call: TRBV19
j_call: TRBJ2-1
clone_size: -
cdr3_length: 15
d_call: TRBD1
cdr3_nt: TGTGCCAGTAGCGACGGGACAGGGAGTTGGAATGAGCAGTTCTTC
cdr3_aa: CASSDGTGSWNEQFF

v_call: TRBV11-3
j_call: TRBJ2-1
clone_size: -
cdr3_length: 14
d_call: TRBD2
cdr3_nt: TGTGCCAGCAGCTTGGCGGGAGTTTACAATGAGCAGTTCTTC
cdr3_aa: CASSLAGVYNEQFF

v_call: TRBV7-2
j_call: TRBJ2-2
clone_size: -
cdr3_length: 16
d_call: TRBD2
cdr3_nt: TGTGCCAGCAGTCGGACTAGCGGGATGGACACCGGGGAGCTGTTTTTT
cdr3_aa: CASSRTSGMDTGELFF

v_call: TRBV5-4
j_call: TRBJ2-5
clone_size: -
cdr3_length: 14
d_call: TRBD2
cdr3_nt: TGTGCCAGCAGCTTGCAACTAGCGGAAGAGACCCAGTACTTC
cdr3_aa: CASSLQLAEETQYF

v_call: TRBV18
j_call: TRBJ2-2
clone_size: -
cdr3_length: 17
d_call: -
cdr3_nt: TGTGCCAGCTCGCCTTACAGGGACGGAACGAACACCGGGGAGCTGTTTTTT
cdr3_aa: CASSPYRDGTNTGELFF

v_call: TRBV2
j_call: TRBJ1-2
clone_size: once
cdr3_length: 13
d_call: TRBD1
cdr3_nt: TGTGCCAGCAATCGACAGGGAGGTTGGGGCTACACCTTC
cdr3_aa: CASNRQGGWGYTF

v_call: TRBV21-1
j_call: TRBJ2-3
clone_size: -
cdr3_length: 17
d_call: -
cdr3_nt: TGTGCCAGCAGCAAAAGTGGACTAGCGGGAGGTACAGATACGCAGTATTTT
cdr3_aa: CASSKSGLAGGTDTQYF

v_call: TRBV5-1
j_call: TRBJ2-7
clone_size: -
cdr3_length: 16
d_call: TRBD1
cdr3_nt: TGCGCCAGCAGCCTATCCGCCAAACAGGGGAAGGGCGAGCAGTACTTC
cdr3_aa: CASSLSAKQGKGEQYF

v_call: TRBV5-1
j_call: TRBJ2-3
clone_size: once
cdr3_length: 16
d_call: TRBD2
cdr3_nt: TGCGCCAGCAGCCCCGGACTAGCGGCTAGCACAGATACGCAGTATTTT
cdr3_aa: CASSPGLAASTDTQYF

v_call: TRBV7-2
j_call: TRBJ2-5
clone_size: -
cdr3_length: 15
d_call: TRBD2
cdr3_nt: TGTGCCAGCAGCTTCCAAGCTAGCGGCCAAGAGACCCAGTACTTC
cdr3_aa: CASSFQASGQETQYF

v_call: TRBV6-5
j_call: TRBJ2-2
clone_size: -
cdr3_length: 16
d_call: -
cdr3_nt: TGTGCCAGCAGTTACTTCCTACTAGCGAACACCGGGGAGCTGTTTTTT
cdr3_aa: CASSYFLLANTGELFF